This is a list of T cell receptor beta chains from one sample in a study of early T cells in non-severe SARS-CoV-2 infection. In TCRdb, the 5' RACE reads were re-called with MiXCR into one record per CDR3 protein. The sample has under 35,000 distinct CDR3 sequences; roughly 5.2% are singletons. Sequencing was performed on whole blood. The receptors derive from an adult who was a healthcare worker with PCR-confirmed SARS-CoV-2 infection or an uninfected control (not recorded which). The CDR3 runs from the conserved cysteine through the conserved F or W. The D gene is left open where the match is weak. Some rows have no size entry. The others give once, few or many, or a class for an expanded clone.

>TRBV7-9|few|TRBJ2-1|TRBD2
CASSLRGTSNEQFF
TGTGCCAGCAGCTTAAGGGGGACTAGCAATGAGCAGTTCTTC
>TRBV27|many|TRBJ1-1|-
CASSLSDGWNTEAFF
TGTGCCAGCAGTTTATCGGACGGGTGGAACACTGAAGCTTTCTTT
>TRBV10-2|-|TRBJ2-1|TRBD2
CASSDGRAFEQFF
TGCGCCAGCAGTGACGGGAGGGCCTTTGAGCAGTTCTTC
>TRBV20-1|many|TRBJ2-1|-
CSAVEGTYNEQFF
TGCAGTGCCGTGGAGGGTACCTACAATGAGCAGTTCTTC
>TRBV6-6|many|TRBJ1-1|TRBD1
CASSPTGGDGTEAFF
TGTGCCAGCAGTCCGACAGGGGGAGATGGCACTGAAGCTTTCTTT
>TRBV11-2|many|TRBJ2-7|-
CASSVTASSYEQYF
TGTGCCAGCAGCGTGACAGCAAGCTCCTACGAGCAGTACTTC
>TRBV3-1|many|TRBJ2-7|TRBD2
CASRDGLAVEQYF
TGTGCCAGCAGAGACGGACTAGCCGTCGAGCAGTACTTC
>TRBV28|many|TRBJ1-2|-
CASSNGGYGYTF
TGTGCCAGCAGTAACGGGGGTTATGGCTACACCTTC
>TRBV5-1|few|TRBJ2-2|TRBD2
CASSAGLAGMTGELFF
TGCGCCAGCAGCGCGGGACTAGCGGGAATGACCGGGGAGCTGTTTTTT
>TRBV11-2|many|TRBJ2-2|TRBD2
CASSGPQWTSRTGELFF
TGTGCCAGCAGCGGACCACAATGGACTAGCCGGACCGGGGAGCTGTTTTTT
>TRBV13|-|TRBJ1-1|-
CASSYGHSNTEAFF
TGTGCCAGCAGCTACGGACACTCGAACACTGAAGCTTTCTTT
>TRBV7-9|few|TRBJ1-6|-
CASSLQGQGSPLHF
TGTGCCAGCAGCTTACAAGGTCAAGGGTCACCCCTCCACTTT
>TRBV10-1|many|TRBJ2-5|TRBD2
CASSELAGGAQTQYF
TGCGCCAGCAGTGAGTTAGCGGGAGGTGCGCAGACCCAGTACTTC
>TRBV7-8|few|TRBJ2-7|TRBD2
CASSLGTRLSYEQYF
TGTGCCAGCAGCTTGGGGACTAGACTATCCTACGAGCAGTACTTC
>TRBV9|many|TRBJ2-3|-
CASSVGSSVQYF
TGTGCCAGCAGCGTAGGATCCAGCGTGCAGTATTTT
>TRBV7-2|many|TRBJ2-3|-
CASSLELGTDTQYF
TGTGCCAGCAGCTTAGAACTGGGCACAGATACGCAGTATTTT
>TRBV6-2/TRBV6-3|many|TRBJ2-4|TRBD1
CASSARDRGRLGKNIQYF
TGTGCCAGCAGTGCCCGGGACAGGGGGCGCCTTGGCAAAAACATTCAGTACTTC
>TRBV29-1|few|TRBJ2-5|TRBD2
CSVRGRATETQYF
TGCAGCGTGCGCGGGAGGGCCACAGAGACCCAGTACTTC
>TRBV6-2/TRBV6-3|many|TRBJ2-5|-
CASSYSDRKETQYF
TGTGCCAGCAGTTACAGTGACAGGAAAGAGACCCAGTACTTC
>TRBV28|many|TRBJ2-1|-
CASSFYQLDEQFF
TGTGCCAGCAGTTTTTACCAGTTAGATGAGCAGTTCTTC
>TRBV27|-|TRBJ2-3|-
CASSFRDNTDTQYF
TGTGCCAGCAGTTTCCGGGACAACACAGATACGCAGTATTTT
>TRBV6-2/TRBV6-3|many|TRBJ2-7|-
CASSYMMGRYEQYF
TGTGCCAGCAGTTACATGATGGGGCGCTACGAGCAGTACTTC
>TRBV7-6|many|TRBJ2-5|-
CASSSVGETQYF
TGTGCCAGCAGCTCCGTTGGGGAGACCCAGTACTTC
>TRBV6-2/TRBV6-3|few|TRBJ2-7|-
CASSYRVHEQYF
TGTGCCAGCAGTTATAGGGTCCACGAGCAGTACTTC
>TRBV3-1|-|TRBJ1-5|TRBD1
CASSAGTGDQPQHF
TGTGCCAGCAGCGCCGGGACAGGGGATCAGCCCCAGCATTTT
>TRBV20-1|many|TRBJ1-1|-
CSAGRDKDFMNTEAFF
TGCAGTGCTGGCCGGGACAAAGACTTCATGAACACTGAAGCTTTCTTT
>TRBV24-1|many|TRBJ2-2|-
CATRPGESGELFF
TGTGCCACCAGGCCAGGGGAGAGCGGGGAGCTGTTTTTT
>TRBV29-1|few|TRBJ2-2|-
CSVVGGSGTGELFF
TGCAGCGTCGTAGGGGGGAGCGGCACCGGGGAGCTGTTTTTT
>TRBV5-1|many|TRBJ1-1|-
CASSLDPLGTEAFF
TGCGCCAGCAGCTTGGATCCCCTTGGGACTGAAGCTTTCTTT
>TRBV19|few|TRBJ2-2|TRBD1
CASSISATGAGELFF
TGTGCCAGTAGTATTTCGGCGACAGGGGCCGGGGAGCTGTTTTTT
>TRBV28|few|TRBJ2-2|TRBD2
CASSLRTSGATGELFF
TGTGCCAGCAGTCTAAGGACTAGCGGCGCCACCGGGGAGCTGTTTTTT
>TRBV2|-|TRBJ1-2|TRBD1
CASITSRTGSYGYTF
TGTGCCAGCATTACCTCTAGGACAGGATCTTATGGCTACACCTTC
>TRBV25-1|few|TRBJ2-1|-
CASSHNVAEQFF
TGTGCCAGCAGCCACAACGTAGCGGAACAGTTCTTC
>TRBV29-1|many|TRBJ2-2|TRBD2
CSVGPAGGMTGELFF
TGCAGCGTAGGCCCAGCGGGAGGAATGACCGGGGAGCTGTTTTTT
>TRBV7-9|few|TRBJ2-5|-
CASSPRARLETQYF
TGTGCCAGCAGCCCCCGGGCGCGGTTGGAGACCCAGTACTTC
>TRBV4-1|many|TRBJ2-7|-
CASSQGVNPAYEQYF
TGCGCCAGCAGCCAAGGTGTTAACCCGGCCTACGAGCAGTACTTC
>TRBV9|-|TRBJ2-2|-
CASSVYPGGGELFF
TGTGCCAGCAGCGTATATCCCGGGGGCGGGGAGCTGTTTTTT
>TRBV14|many|TRBJ2-5|-
CASSQEVIPGETQYF
TGTGCCAGCAGCCAAGAGGTCATCCCTGGGGAGACCCAGTACTTC
>TRBV11-2|few|TRBJ2-1|TRBD2
CASSLDGLAGVVEQFF
TGTGCCAGCAGCTTAGATGGACTAGCGGGAGTAGTCGAGCAGTTCTTC
>TRBV7-9|-|TRBJ2-3|-
CASTLWDSLTDTQYF
TGTGCCAGCACACTATGGGACTCACTAACAGATACGCAGTATTTT
>TRBV4-3|-|TRBJ2-7|-
CASSQDVQGKGQYF
TGCGCCAGCAGCCAGGATGTCCAGGGGAAAGGGCAGTACTTC
>TRBV6-6|many|TRBJ2-1|TRBD2
CASSPGTSGRANEQFF
TGTGCCAGCAGTCCCGGGACTAGCGGGAGGGCAAATGAGCAGTTCTTC
>TRBV7-8|many|TRBJ2-7|TRBD1
CASSFGQDLYEQYF
TGTGCCAGCAGCTTCGGACAGGACCTATACGAGCAGTACTTC
>TRBV11-2|few|TRBJ2-3|-
CASRAVGSGTDTQYF
TGTGCCAGCCGAGCTGTCGGGAGCGGCACAGATACGCAGTATTTT
>TRBV29-1|many|TRBJ1-1|-
CSVAVGGGVFEAFF
TGCAGCGTTGCGGTCGGAGGAGGGGTTTTTGAAGCTTTCTTT
>TRBV5-8|many|TRBJ2-3|TRBD1
CASSLRDSAFTDTQYF
TGTGCCAGCAGCTTGCGGGACAGTGCCTTCACAGATACGCAGTATTTT
>TRBV11-1|many|TRBJ2-3|-
CASSLLTQGDTQYF
TGTGCCAGCAGCTTATTGACCCAAGGCGATACGCAGTATTTT
>TRBV7-9|few|TRBJ2-5|-
CASSLRGQETQYF
TGTGCCAGCAGCCTGAGGGGCCAAGAGACCCAGTACTTC
>TRBV20-1|many|TRBJ1-5|-
CSTRTFNQPQHF
TGCAGTACCCGGACGTTCAATCAGCCCCAGCATTTT
>TRBV27|many|TRBJ2-3|-
CASSSPFTDTQYF
TGTGCCAGCAGTTCCCCGTTCACAGATACGCAGTATTTT
>TRBV9|-|TRBJ1-4|-
CASSAKPFGGQGEKLFF
TGTGCCAGCAGCGCTAAACCGTTCGGGGGGCAGGGCGAAAAACTGTTTTTT
>TRBV6-2/TRBV6-3|few|TRBJ2-1|TRBD1
CASSLGGQGSERQFF
TGTGCCAGCAGCCTGGGAGGACAGGGGTCCGAGAGGCAGTTCTTC
>TRBV25-1|many|TRBJ2-6|-
CASSGYSGANVLTF
TGTGCCAGCAGTGGGTACTCTGGGGCCAACGTCCTGACTTTC
>TRBV14|few|TRBJ2-5|TRBD1
CASSRGYQETQYF
TGTGCCAGCTCCAGGGGGTACCAAGAGACCCAGTACTTC
>TRBV6-5|many|TRBJ1-1|TRBD1
CASTLTGDKEAFF
TGTGCCAGCACCCTGACAGGGGATAAGGAAGCTTTCTTT